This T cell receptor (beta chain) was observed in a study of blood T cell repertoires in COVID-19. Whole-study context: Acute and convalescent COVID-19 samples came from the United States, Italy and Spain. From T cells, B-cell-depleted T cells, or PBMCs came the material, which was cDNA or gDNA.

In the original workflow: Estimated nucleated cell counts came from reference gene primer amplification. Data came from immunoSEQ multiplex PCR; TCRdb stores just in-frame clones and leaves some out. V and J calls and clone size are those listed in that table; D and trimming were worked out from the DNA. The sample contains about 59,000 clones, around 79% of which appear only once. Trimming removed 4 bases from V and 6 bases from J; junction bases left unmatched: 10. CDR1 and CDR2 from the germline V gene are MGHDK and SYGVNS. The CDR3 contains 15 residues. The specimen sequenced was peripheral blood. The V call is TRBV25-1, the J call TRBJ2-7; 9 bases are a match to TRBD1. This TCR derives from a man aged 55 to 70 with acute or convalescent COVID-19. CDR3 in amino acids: CASSVSDRGPTEQYF. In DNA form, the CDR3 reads TGTGCCAGCAGTGTTTCGGACAGGGGCCCAACCGAGCAGTACTTC.